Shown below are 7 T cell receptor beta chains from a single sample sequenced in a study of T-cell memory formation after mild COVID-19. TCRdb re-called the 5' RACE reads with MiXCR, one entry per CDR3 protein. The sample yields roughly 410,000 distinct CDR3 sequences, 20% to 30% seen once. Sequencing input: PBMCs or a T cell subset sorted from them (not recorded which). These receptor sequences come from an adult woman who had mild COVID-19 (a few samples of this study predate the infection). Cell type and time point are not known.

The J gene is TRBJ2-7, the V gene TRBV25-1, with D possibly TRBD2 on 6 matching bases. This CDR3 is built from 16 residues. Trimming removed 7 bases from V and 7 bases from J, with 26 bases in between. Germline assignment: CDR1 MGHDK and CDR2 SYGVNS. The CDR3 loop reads CASTPSGRGGKREQYF. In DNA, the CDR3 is TGTGCCAGCACCCCCTCTGGGCGGGGCGGAAAGCGGGAGCAGTACTTC.

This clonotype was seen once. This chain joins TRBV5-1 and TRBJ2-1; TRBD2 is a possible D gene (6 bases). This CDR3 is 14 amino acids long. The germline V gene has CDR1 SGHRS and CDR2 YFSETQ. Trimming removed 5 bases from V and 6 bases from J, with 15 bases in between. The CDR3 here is CASRLGGSVNEQFF. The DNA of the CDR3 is TGCGCCAGCAGGCTTGGAGGGTCTGTCAATGAGCAGTTCTTC.

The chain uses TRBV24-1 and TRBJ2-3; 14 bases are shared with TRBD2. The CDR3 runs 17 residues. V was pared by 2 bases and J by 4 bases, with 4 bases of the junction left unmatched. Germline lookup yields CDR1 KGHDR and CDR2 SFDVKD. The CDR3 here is CATSDWGLAGEADTQYF. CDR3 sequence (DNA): TGTGCCACCAGTGATTGGGGACTAGCGGGAGAGGCAGATACGCAGTATTTT.

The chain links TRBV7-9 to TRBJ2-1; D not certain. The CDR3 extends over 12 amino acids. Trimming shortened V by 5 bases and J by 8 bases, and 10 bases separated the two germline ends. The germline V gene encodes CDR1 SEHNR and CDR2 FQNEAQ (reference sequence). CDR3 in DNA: TGTGCCAGCAGCGGGCCGGCCTATGAGCAGTTCTTC. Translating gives CASSGPAYEQFF.

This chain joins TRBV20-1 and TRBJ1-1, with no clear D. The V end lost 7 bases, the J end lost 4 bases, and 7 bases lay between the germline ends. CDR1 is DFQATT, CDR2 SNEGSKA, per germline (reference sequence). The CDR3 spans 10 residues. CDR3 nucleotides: TGCAGTGGGGAGGGCACTGAAGCTTTCTTT. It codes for CSGEGTEAFF.

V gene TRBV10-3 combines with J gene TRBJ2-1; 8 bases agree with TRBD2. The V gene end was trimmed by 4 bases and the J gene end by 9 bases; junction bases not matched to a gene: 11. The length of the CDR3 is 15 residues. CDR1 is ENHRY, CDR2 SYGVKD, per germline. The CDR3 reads CAISAGTRPTIEQFF. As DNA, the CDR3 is TGTGCCATCAGTGCCGGGACTAGACCTACCATTGAGCAGTTCTTC.

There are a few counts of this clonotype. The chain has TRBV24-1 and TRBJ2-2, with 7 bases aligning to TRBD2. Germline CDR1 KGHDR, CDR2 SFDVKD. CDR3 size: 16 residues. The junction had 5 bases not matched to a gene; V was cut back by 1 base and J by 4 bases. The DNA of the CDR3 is TGTGCCACCAGTGATTTAGCGGGGTCGGGCACCGGGGAGCTGTTTTTT. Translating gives CATSDLAGSGTGELFF.